This passage covers 30 T cell receptor beta chains from one sample sequenced in a study of T cell responses to AZD1222 COVID-19 vaccine. TCRdb's copy holds only in-frame clones and misses some; the assay was immunoSEQ multiplex PCR. The sample has about 120,000 clones, about 89% seen once. The sample was peripheral blood, taken on day 0 of AZD1222 vaccination. The receptors come from an adult in good health.

V gene TRBV2 combines with J gene TRBJ2-2; TRBD2 agrees at 9 bases. Trimming at V came to 3 bases and at J to 6 bases, leaving 8 bases not matched to a gene. Per germline, CDR1 SNHLY and CDR2 FYNNEI. There are 16 residues in the CDR3. The CDR3, as DNA: TGTGCCAGCAGTGAGGTGCGGGGGGGCCGCTCCGGGGAGCTGTTTTTT. It specifies CASSEVRGGRSGELFF.

V gene TRBV29-1 combines with J gene TRBJ1-1; tentatively, D is TRBD1 (5 bases). In germline, CDR1 is SQVTM, CDR2 ANQGSEA. Trimming left V 7 bases short and J 8 bases short, with 11 bases between. The CDR3 extends over 10 amino acids. CDR3 in amino acids: CSGLTDEAFF. The CDR3 DNA reads TGCAGCGGGCTGACAGACGAAGCTTTCTTT. The whole variable domain, remainder taken from reference TRBV29-1 and TRBJ1-1, is SAVISQKPSRDICQRGTSLTIQCQVDSQVTMMFWYRQQPGQSLTLIATANQGSEATYESGFVIDKFPISRPNLTFSTLTVSNMSPEDSSIYLCSGLTDEAFFGQGTRLTVV.

The chain combines TRBV10-2 with TRBJ2-7, with a weak D call TRBD1 (5 bases). V was shortened by 2 bases and J by 2 bases, with 7 bases between the two germline ends. The CDR3 spans 13 residues. Germline V CDR1 and CDR2: WSHSY, SAAADI. CDR3 in DNA: TGCGCCAGCAGTGAGATAGGGGCCTACGAGCAGTACTTC. As protein: CASSEIGAYEQYF.

The J gene is TRBJ2-6, the V gene TRBV9, with no clear D. Trimming left V 0 bases short and J 0 bases short, with 4 bases between. The CDR3 runs 15 residues. Germline values: CDR1 SGDLS, CDR2 YYNGEE. For the CDR3, the DNA is TGTGCCAGCAGCGTAGGGGACTCTGGGGCCAACGTCCTGACTTTC. Protein product: CASSVGDSGANVLTF.

V usage is TRBV6-5 and J usage is TRBJ1-5; TRBD1 matches at 8 bases. Per germline, CDR1 MNHEY and CDR2 SVGAGI. J lost 0 bases, V lost 6 bases, and 4 bases had no gene match. CDR3 size: 15 residues. For the CDR3, the DNA is TGTGCCAGCAGACCTGGACAGGGTAGCAATCAGCCCCAGCATTTT. Its protein product is CASRPGQGSNQPQHF.

V and J are TRBV7-3 and TRBJ2-7; 10 positions match TRBD1. V dropped 6 bases and J dropped 2; count of bases not matched to a gene: 7. Germline V gene sequence: CDR1 SGHTA, CDR2 FQGTGA. The CDR3 has 15 residues. DNA for the CDR3: TGTGCCAGCAGTCGAGGGGGGACAGGGGCCTACGAGCAGTACTTC. Encoded protein: CASSRGGTGAYEQYF.

V usage is TRBV7-8 and J usage is TRBJ1-1; weak D call: TRBD1 (6 bases). Germline lookup yields CDR1 SGHVS and CDR2 FQNEAQ. The CDR3 runs to 16 residues. V was pared by 6 bases and J by 1 base, with 18 bases between. The CDR3, as DNA: TGTGCCAGCAGTCCTCGGGGGGGCCGGGGGAACACTGAAGCTTTCTTT. Protein: CASSPRGGRGNTEAFF.

The CDR3 loop is CASSLGRAYEQYF. CDR3 DNA sequence: TGTGCCAGCAGTTTGGGCAGAGCCTACGAGCAGTACTTC. The rearrangement joins TRBV27 to TRBJ2-7; D remains ambiguous. The ends were cut back, 3 bases at V and 2 bases at J, with 8 bases in the middle. The CDR3 contains 13 residues. Germline loops: CDR1 MNHEY, CDR2 SMNVEV (reference sequence).

This clone was recorded only once. The J gene is TRBJ2-5, the V gene TRBV30, with D possibly called TRBD1 or TRBD2 (5 bases each). Germline lookup yields CDR1 GTSNPN and CDR2 SVGIG (reference sequence). The CDR3 extends over 11 amino acids. Deletions cut 0 bases from V and 9 bases from J, with 8 bases between. CDR3 nucleotides: TGTGCCTGGAGTGTACTAGGGGCCCAGTACTTC. Amino acids: CAWSVLGAQYF.

This chain uses TRBV5-8 with TRBJ1-1; tentatively, D is TRBD1 (6 bases). Germline V CDR1 and CDR2: SGHTS, YDEGEE. Trimming removed 1 base from V and 1 base from J, with 11 bases in between. CDR3 length: 15 residues. The CDR3, as DNA: TGTGCCAGCAGCTTGAGAGGGGGGAAGAACACTGAAGCTTTCTTT. Protein: CASSLRGGKNTEAFF.

The V call is TRBV7-9, the J call TRBJ2-7; the match to TRBD1 covers 7 bases. Germline CDR1 reads SEHNR; CDR2 reads FQNEAQ (reference sequence). V lost 3 bases to trimming and J lost 0 bases; unmatched junction nucleotides: 5. This CDR3 contains 15 residues. The CDR3 here is CASSFHRGSSYEQYF. Written as DNA, the CDR3 is TGTGCCAGCAGCTTCCACAGGGGTTCCTCCTACGAGCAGTACTTC.

The chain couples TRBV5-6 to TRBJ1-5; TRBD1 aligns across 7 bases. V shed 4 bases and J 4 bases; nucleotides not matched to a gene: 14. This CDR3 has 17 residues. Germline V CDR1 and CDR2: SGHDT, YYEEEE. The CDR3 region is CASSVNWGTAGNQPQHF. CDR3 nucleotides: TGTGCCAGCAGCGTCAATTGGGGGACAGCAGGAAATCAGCCCCAGCATTTT.

The DNA of the CDR3 is TGTGCCATCAGTGATAAACCGGGACAGGGTCCTAGCACAGATACGCAGTATTTT. It codes for CAISDKPGQGPSTDTQYF. The chain combines TRBV10-3 with TRBJ2-3, with 9 bases lining up with TRBD1. This CDR3 spans 18 amino acids. The J segment lost 0 bases and the V segment lost 3 bases, leaving 10 bases of the junction unmatched. Germline lookup yields CDR1 ENHRY and CDR2 SYGVKD.

This chain joins TRBV6-5 and TRBJ1-1; 8 bases are shared with TRBD1. CDR1 is MNHEY, CDR2 SVGAGI, per germline. This CDR3 has 14 residues. V trimming: 6 bases; J trimming: 4 bases; junction bases outside the gene matches: 7. The CDR3 spells CASRLDRVFTEAFF. The DNA for the CDR3 is TGTGCCAGCAGGCTGGACAGGGTGTTCACTGAAGCTTTCTTT.

V and J are TRBV27 and TRBJ1-2; no definite D call. The CDR3 extends over 18 amino acids. V lost 6 bases and J 3 bases, leaving 26 bases between the germline ends. CDR1 is MNHEY, CDR2 SMNVEV, per germline (reference sequence). The CDR3 sequence: CASRGLRIGRESDYGYTF. The CDR3 region has the DNA TGTGCCAGCAGAGGCCTTCGGATCGGCAGAGAGTCGGACTATGGCTACACCTTC.

The rearrangement links TRBV7-2 to TRBJ1-5; D is unresolved. The CDR3 runs to 15 residues. Trimming cost V 5 bases and J 7 bases, with 18 bases left between them. Germline V lookup: CDR1 SGHTA, CDR2 FQGNSA. The chain's CDR3 is CASSPTPEGWQPQHF. In nucleotides, the CDR3 is TGTGCCAGCAGCCCGACCCCTGAGGGCTGGCAGCCCCAGCATTTT.

V usage is TRBV6-5 and J usage is TRBJ2-7; 7 bases fit TRBD1. After removal of 2 bases from V and 12 bases from J, the junction contained 7 bases not matched to a gene. The CDR3 loop spans 12 amino acids. Germline V lookup: CDR1 MNHEY, CDR2 SVGAGI. The CDR3 loop is CASSYRQGVWYF. The DNA of the CDR3 is TGTGCCAGCAGTTACCGCCAGGGGGTTTGGTACTTC.

This rearrangement joins TRBV6-5 to TRBJ1-6; D may be TRBD1 (5 bases). The germline V gene has CDR1 MNHEY and CDR2 SVGAGI. This CDR3 comprises 15 residues. V gave up 3 bases and J gave up 7 bases, with 13 bases separating them. This chain's CDR3 is CASSYGAPGNSPLHF. The CDR3 DNA follows: TGTGCCAGCAGTTATGGGGCCCCAGGGAATTCACCCCTCCACTTT.

The rearrangement joins TRBV6-6 to TRBJ1-5; no clear D gene. The CDR3 is made up of 12 amino acids. V was trimmed by 5 bases and J by 6 bases, leaving 8 bases between them. In germline, CDR1 is MNHNY, CDR2 SVGAGI (reference sequence). CDR3 sequence (DNA): TGTGCCAGCAGTCGACCGAGTCAGCCCCAGCATTTT. Its translation: CASSRPSQPQHF.

CDR3 region: CASSSGQGRTDTQYF. The CDR3 nucleotides read TGTGCCAGCAGCTCCGGACAGGGCCGCACAGATACGCAGTATTTT. The V gene is TRBV5-4, the J gene TRBJ2-3; 8 positions match TRBD1. Germline values: CDR1 SGHNT, CDR2 YYREEE (reference sequence). Trimming cost V 3 bases and J 1 base; bases outside gene matches: 4. The CDR3 extends over 15 amino acids.

This clone turned up a few times. V gene TRBV6-2 or TRBV6-3 combines with J gene TRBJ2-7, with 8 bases aligning to TRBD1. This CDR3 is 15 amino acids long. CDR1 is MNHEY and CDR2 is SVGEGT in the germline V gene. After removal of 4 bases from V and 3 bases from J, the junction contained 8 bases not matched to a gene. CDR3 region: CASSSGGQGVYEQYF. In nucleotides, the CDR3 is TGTGCCAGCAGTTCTGGCGGACAGGGAGTCTACGAGCAGTACTTC.

The chain couples TRBV19 to TRBJ1-5; no definite D call. V was trimmed by 5 bases and J by 2 bases, leaving 16 bases between them. CDR1 LNHDA and CDR2 SQIVND come from the germline V gene (reference sequence). The CDR3 sequence is 16 residues long. The CDR3 nucleotides are TGTGCCAGTAGTCCCGTTCGTTTGGTAGGCAATCAGCCCCAGCATTTT. This encodes CASSPVRLVGNQPQHF.

The chain employs TRBV11-2 and TRBJ1-6; D is ambiguous. V lost 4 bases to trimming and J lost 3 bases, with 1 base between them. CDR3 length: 12 amino acids. Looked up from germline, CDR1 is SGHAT and CDR2 is FQNNGV. DNA for the CDR3: TGTGCCAGCAGCTACTATAATTCACCCCTCCACTTT. Protein product: CASSYYNSPLHF.

The chain joins TRBV7-3 to TRBJ2-3, with TRBD1 matching 7 bases. This CDR3 contains 14 residues. The germline CDR1 and CDR2 sequences are SGHTA and FQGTGA. With V trimmed by 5 bases and J by 5 bases, 7 bases remained unmatched. The CDR3 bases are TGTGCCAGCAGCCGAGACAGGGAGAAAGATACGCAGTATTTT. It translates to CASSRDREKDTQYF.

This chain connects TRBV6-6 to TRBJ1-2; D call uncertain. CDR1 is MNHNY and CDR2 is SVGAGI in the germline V gene (reference sequence). The CDR3 has 14 residues. The V end was cut by 0 bases, the J end by 5 bases, with 10 bases between. The DNA of the CDR3 is TGTGCCAGCAGTTACTCGGCAGAAAATTATGGCTACACCTTC. Its protein product is CASSYSAENYGYTF.

The V gene is TRBV5-1, the J gene TRBJ1-1; D is unclear. CDR3 length: 15 amino acids. V was pared by 0 bases and J by 0 bases, with 9 bases between. Germline-derived CDR1 and CDR2 are SGHRS and YFSETQ. The CDR3 sequence is CASSLAKVLNTEAFF. DNA for the CDR3: TGCGCCAGCAGCTTGGCGAAGGTATTGAACACTGAAGCTTTCTTT.

This chain joins TRBV7-9 and TRBJ1-1; D might be TRBD1 (6 bases). The CDR3 has 14 residues. V lost 5 bases, J lost 5 bases, and 15 bases lay in between. Germline V gene data show CDR1 as SEHNR and CDR2 as FQNEAQ (reference sequence). DNA for the CDR3: TGTGCCAGCAGCCCGCCGGGGGGCCGTACTGAAGCTTTCTTT. This translates into CASSPPGGRTEAFF. Based on the CDR3 plus reference TRBV7-9 and TRBJ1-1, the full variable domain is DTGVSQNPRHKITKRGQNVTFRCDPISEHNRLYWYRQTLGQGPEFLTYFQNEAQLEKSRLLSDRFSAERPKGSFSTLEIQRTEQGDSAMYLCASSPPGGRTEAFFGQGTRLTVV.

J is TRBJ1-2 and V is TRBV25-1; the D is unclear. Between the trimmed V and J ends, which lost 6 bases and 3 bases, there was a span of 2 bases. This CDR3 spans 10 amino acids. Germline V lookup: CDR1 MGHDK, CDR2 SYGVNS. The CDR3, as DNA: TGTGCCAGCAGCTACTATGGCTACACCTTC. Its protein product is CASSYYGYTF.

The chain has TRBV5-1 and TRBJ1-2; D remains unclear. V dropped 0 bases and J dropped 0 bases, with 9 bases sitting between them. This CDR3 is 15 amino acids long. The V gene's germline CDR1 is SGHRS and CDR2 YFSETQ. The CDR3 sequence: CASSLDNNPNYGYTF. The CDR3 nucleotides are TGCGCCAGCAGCTTGGACAACAACCCTAACTATGGCTACACCTTC. The full variable domain, rest sourced from reference TRBV5-1 and TRBJ1-2, is KAGVTQTPRYLIKTRGQQVTLSCSPISGHRSVSWYQQTPGQGLQFLFEYFSETQRNKGNFPGRFSGRQFSNSRSEMNVSTLELGDSALYLCASSLDNNPNYGYTFGSGTRLTVV.

The sample holds a few counts of this clone. The rearrangement links TRBV4-3 to TRBJ2-3; TRBD2 might be the D (6 bases). Germline values: CDR1 LGHNA, CDR2 YSLEER. CDR3 size: 15 residues. V was clipped by 4 bases and J by 5 bases, with 16 bases between them. Here the CDR3 DNA reads TGCGCCAGCAGCCCAAGTTCAAGCGGGCGAGATACGCAGTATTTT. This sequence encodes CASSPSSSGRDTQYF.